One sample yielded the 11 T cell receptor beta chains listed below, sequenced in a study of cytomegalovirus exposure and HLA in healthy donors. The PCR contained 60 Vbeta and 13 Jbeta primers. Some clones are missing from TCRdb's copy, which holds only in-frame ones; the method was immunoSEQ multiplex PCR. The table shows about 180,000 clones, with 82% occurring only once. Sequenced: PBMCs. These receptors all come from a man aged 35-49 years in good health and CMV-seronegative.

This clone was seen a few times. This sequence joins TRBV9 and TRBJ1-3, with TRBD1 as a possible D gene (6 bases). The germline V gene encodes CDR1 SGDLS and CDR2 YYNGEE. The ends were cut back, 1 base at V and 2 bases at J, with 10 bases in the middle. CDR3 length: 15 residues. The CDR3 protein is CASSVSDRTGNTIYF. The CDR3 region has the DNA TGTGCCAGCAGCGTATCGGACAGAACTGGAAACACCATATATTTT.

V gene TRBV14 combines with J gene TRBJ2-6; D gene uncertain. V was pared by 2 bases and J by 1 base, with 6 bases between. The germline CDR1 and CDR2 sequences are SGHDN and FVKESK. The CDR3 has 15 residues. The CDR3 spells CASSQHLSGANVLTF. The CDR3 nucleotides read TGTGCCAGCAGCCAACACCTATCTGGGGCCAACGTCCTGACTTTC.

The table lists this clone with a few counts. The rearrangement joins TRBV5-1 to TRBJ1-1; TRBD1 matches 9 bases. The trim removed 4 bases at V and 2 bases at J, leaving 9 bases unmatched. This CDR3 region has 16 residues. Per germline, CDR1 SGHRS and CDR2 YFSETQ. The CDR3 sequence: CASSRASQGANTEAFF. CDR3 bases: TGCGCCAGCAGCCGGGCTTCACAGGGGGCAAACACTGAAGCTTTCTTT. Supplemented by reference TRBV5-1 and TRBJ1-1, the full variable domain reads KAGVTQTPRYLIKTRGQQVTLSCSPISGHRSVSWYQQTPGQGLQFLFEYFSETQRNKGNFPGRFSGRQFSNSRSEMNVSTLELGDSALYLCASSRASQGANTEAFFGQGTRLTVV.

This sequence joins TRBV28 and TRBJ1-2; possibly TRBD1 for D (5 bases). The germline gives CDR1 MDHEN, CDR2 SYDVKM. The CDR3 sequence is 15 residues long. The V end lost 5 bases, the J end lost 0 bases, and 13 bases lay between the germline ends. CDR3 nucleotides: TGTGCCAGCAGTCCTACAGGACCCCCTAACTATGGCTACACCTTC. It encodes CASSPTGPPNYGYTF.

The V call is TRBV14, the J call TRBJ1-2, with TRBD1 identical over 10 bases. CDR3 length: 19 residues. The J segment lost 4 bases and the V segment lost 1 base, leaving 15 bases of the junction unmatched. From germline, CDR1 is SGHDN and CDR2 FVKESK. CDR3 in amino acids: CASSQVWGQGTTSTYGYTF. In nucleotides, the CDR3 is TGTGCCAGCAGCCAAGTCTGGGGACAGGGGACGACGTCTACCTATGGCTACACCTTC.

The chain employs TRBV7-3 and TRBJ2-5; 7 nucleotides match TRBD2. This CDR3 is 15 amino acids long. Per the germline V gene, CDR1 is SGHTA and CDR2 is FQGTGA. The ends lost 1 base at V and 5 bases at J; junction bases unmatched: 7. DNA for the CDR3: TGTGCCAGCAGCTTAATAGGGGACTATTTGGAGACCCAGTACTTC. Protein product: CASSLIGDYLETQYF. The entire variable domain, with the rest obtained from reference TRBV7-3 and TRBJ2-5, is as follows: GAGVSQTPSNKVTEKGKYVELRCDPISGHTALYWYRQSLGQGPEFLIYFQGTGAADDSGLPNDRFFAVRPEGSVSTLKIQRTERGDSAVYLCASSLIGDYLETQYFGPGTRLLVL.

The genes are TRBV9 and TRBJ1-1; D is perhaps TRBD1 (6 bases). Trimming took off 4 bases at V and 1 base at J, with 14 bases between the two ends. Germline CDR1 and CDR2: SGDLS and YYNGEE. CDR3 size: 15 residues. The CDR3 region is CASSRSGGPNTEAFF. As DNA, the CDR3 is TGTGCCAGCAGCCGAAGCGGGGGCCCGAACACTGAAGCTTTCTTT.

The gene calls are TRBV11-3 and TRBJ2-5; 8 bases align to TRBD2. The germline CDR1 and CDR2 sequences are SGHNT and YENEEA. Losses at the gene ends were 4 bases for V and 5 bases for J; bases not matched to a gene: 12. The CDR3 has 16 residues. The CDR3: CASSSNTGGRRETQYF. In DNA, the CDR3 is TGTGCCAGCAGCTCCAATACGGGGGGGCGGCGGGAGACCCAGTACTTC.

The CDR3 nucleotides read TGTGCCAGCAGCGCCCGGGACAGGCGCTCTGGAAACACCATATATTTT. It encodes CASSARDRRSGNTIYF. V is TRBV5-8 and J is TRBJ1-3; 8 bases align to TRBD1. Germline lookup yields CDR1 SGHTS and CDR2 YDEGEE. V trimming: 4 bases; J trimming: 0 bases; junction bases outside the gene matches: 6. The CDR3 has 16 amino acids.

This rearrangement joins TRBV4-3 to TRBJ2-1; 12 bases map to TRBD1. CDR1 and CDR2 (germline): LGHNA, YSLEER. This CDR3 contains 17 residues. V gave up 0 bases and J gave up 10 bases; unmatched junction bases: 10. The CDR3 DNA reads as TGCGCCAGCAGCCAAGATCCAGGGGGACAGGGGGCCCACGAGCAGTTCTTC. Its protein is CASSQDPGGQGAHEQFF.

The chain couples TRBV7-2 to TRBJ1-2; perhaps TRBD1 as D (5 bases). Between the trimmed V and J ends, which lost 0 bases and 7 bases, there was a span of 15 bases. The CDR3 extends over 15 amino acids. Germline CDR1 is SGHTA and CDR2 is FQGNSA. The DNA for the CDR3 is TGTGCCAGCAGCTTAGCAAGGGTAGGGGCAACTGGCTACACCTTC. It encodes CASSLARVGATGYTF.